These 32 T cell receptor beta chains share one sample of origin, sequenced in a study of early T cells in non-severe SARS-CoV-2 infection. TCRdb independently ran MiXCR on the 5' RACE reads; one entry per CDR3 protein. The table records about 42,000 distinct CDR3 sequences, roughly 6.2% of them present only once. Material: whole blood, obtained at baseline. These receptors all come from an adult who was a healthcare worker with PCR-confirmed SARS-CoV-2 infection or an uninfected control (not recorded which).

This clonotype has a handful of counts. In DNA, the CDR3 is TGCAGTGCCACGCGCTTCATGGGTGAAGCGTCGGATACGCAGTATTTT. It codes for CSATRFMGEASDTQYF. The chain uses TRBV20-1 and TRBJ2-3; D is unresolved. The CDR3 spans 16 residues. In germline, CDR1 is DFQATT, CDR2 SNEGSKA (reference sequence). The V and J ends lost 6 bases and 6 bases respectively, with 25 bases between them.

This clonotype was seen more than once but under ten times. The chain is built from TRBV3-1 and TRBJ1-4; 8 bases match TRBD1. J was trimmed by 4 bases and V by 3 bases; bases with no gene match: 4. This CDR3 contains 15 residues. Germline V gene lookup returns CDR1 LGHDT and CDR2 YNNKEL (reference sequence). CDR3 residues: CASSQGQVLNEKLFF. The CDR3 DNA sequence: TGTGCCAGCAGCCAGGGACAGGTTCTTAATGAAAAACTGTTTTTT.

J is TRBJ1-2 and V is TRBV7-8, with D perhaps matching TRBD1 (5 bases). The CDR3 contains 14 residues. Germline V gene lookup returns CDR1 SGHVS and CDR2 FQNEAQ. The V gene lost 5 bases and the J gene lost 3 bases, with 13 bases spanning the gap. CDR3 DNA sequence: TGTGCCAGCAGCCCCACTGACAGCTACTATGGCTACACCTTC. Its protein product is CASSPTDSYYGYTF.

The chain is built from TRBV7-9 and TRBJ2-4; 9 positions agree with TRBD1. The CDR3 is 15 amino acids. V shed 4 bases, J shed 4 bases, and the junction held 5 bases outside the gene matches. CDR1 and CDR2 from the germline V gene are SEHNR and FQNEAQ (reference sequence). Here the CDR3 DNA reads TGTGCCAGCAGCTCTACAGGGGGCGGGAAAAACATTCAGTACTTC. It yields the protein CASSSTGGGKNIQYF.

This clonotype was counted many times. This chain uses TRBV30 with TRBJ1-2; 7 bases are shared with TRBD1. With V trimmed by 6 bases and J by 5 bases, 6 bases remained unmatched. Germline CDR1 is GTSNPN and CDR2 is SVGIG (reference sequence). The CDR3 is made up of 12 amino acids. The CDR3: CACPTGAYGYTF. CDR3 sequence (DNA): TGTGCCTGTCCCACAGGGGCATATGGCTACACCTTC.

The V and J genes are TRBV28 and TRBJ2-7; D gene uncertain. CDR3 size: 14 residues. CDR1 and CDR2 from the germline V gene are MDHEN and SYDVKM. Trimming stripped 3 bases from V and 13 bases from J, with 22 bases between. CDR3 in amino acids: CASSLSKAGPTDYF. The DNA for the CDR3 is TGTGCCAGCAGTTTGAGCAAAGCCGGGCCCACGGACTACTTC.

The V and J genes are TRBV30 and TRBJ2-3; D remains unclear. This CDR3 region has 13 residues. V lost 2 bases to trimming and J lost 2 bases, with 8 bases between them. CDR1 is GTSNPN, CDR2 SVGIG, per germline (reference sequence). The CDR3 loop reads CAWSRQITDTQYF. DNA of the CDR3: TGTGCCTGGAGTCGGCAGATCACAGATACGCAGTATTTT.

There are many counts of this clonotype. V and J are TRBV9 and TRBJ2-4; perhaps TRBD2 as D (6 bases). CDR3 length: 14 residues. CDR1 and CDR2 from the germline V gene are SGDLS and YYNGEE. The V and J ends lost 4 bases and 2 bases respectively, with 10 bases between them. CDR3 in amino acids: CASSTRGTKNIQYF. As DNA, the CDR3 is TGTGCCAGCAGCACCCGCGGGACCAAAAACATTCAGTACTTC.

In its sample, this clonotype was seen many times. The rearrangement joins TRBV6-2 or TRBV6-3 to TRBJ2-7; 12 positions match TRBD1. CDR1 and CDR2 (germline): MNHEY, SVGEGT. Trimming removed 6 bases from V and 11 bases from J; junction bases left unmatched: 5. The CDR3 runs to 12 residues. CDR3 residues: CASRPGTGGKYF. CDR3 bases: TGTGCCAGCAGACCTGGGACAGGGGGCAAGTACTTC.

The rearrangement links TRBV20-1 to TRBJ1-1; the D gene is possibly TRBD1 (6 bases). Trimming removed 6 bases from V and 0 bases from J, with 11 bases in between. The CDR3 totals 13 residues. The germline V gene has CDR1 DFQATT and CDR2 SNEGSKA (reference sequence). In nucleotides, the CDR3 is TGCAGTGCCCGGCGGACAGTGAACACTGAAGCTTTCTTT. Translated: CSARRTVNTEAFF.

The chain carries TRBV10-1 and TRBJ2-5; D gene unclear. Germline V gives CDR1 WNHNN, CDR2 SYGVQD (reference sequence). V lost 4 bases to trimming and J lost 5 bases, with 14 bases between them. This CDR3 is built from 14 residues. This chain's CDR3 is CASSASPMAETQYF. The CDR3 DNA reads TGCGCCAGCAGTGCGAGCCCCATGGCGGAGACCCAGTACTTC.

This clonotype was recorded many times. This chain joins TRBV10-3 and TRBJ1-6, with 7 bases lining up with TRBD1. Losses at the gene ends were 9 bases for V and 4 bases for J; bases not matched to a gene: 3. The CDR3 length is 13 residues. Germline V gives CDR1 ENHRY, CDR2 SYGVKD. The CDR3 spells CAIRDSYNSPLHF. The CDR3 bases are TGTGCCATTCGGGACAGTTATAATTCACCCCTCCACTTT.

This clonotype came up a few times. The chain combines TRBV5-1 with TRBJ2-7; TRBD1 or TRBD2 may be the D gene (5 bases each). The CDR3 contains 15 residues. Germline V gives CDR1 SGHRS, CDR2 YFSETQ. The V gene lost 0 bases and the J gene lost 0 bases, with 10 bases spanning the gap. In nucleotides, the CDR3 is TGCGCCAGCAGCTTGGGGGACGGTAGCTCCTACGAGCAGTACTTC. Translated: CASSLGDGSSYEQYF.

This clonotype has just a few counts. The J gene is TRBJ2-1, the V gene TRBV7-2, with D uncertain. The length of the CDR3 is 13 residues. The ends were cut back, 1 base at V and 9 bases at J, with 10 bases in the middle. The germline V gene has CDR1 SGHTA and CDR2 FQGNSA. This CDR3 is CASSLEQFGEQFF. The CDR3 DNA reads TGTGCCAGCAGCTTAGAACAGTTTGGTGAGCAGTTCTTC. The full variable domain, completed using reference TRBV7-2 and TRBJ2-1, is GAGVSQSPSNKVTEKGKDVELRCDPISGHTALYWYRQSLGQGLEFLIYFQGNSAPDKSGLPSDRFSAERTGGSVSTLTIQRTQQEDSAVYLCASSLEQFGEQFFGPGTRLTVL.

This rearrangement joins TRBV7-9 to TRBJ1-1; no firm D call. The CDR3 is 15 amino acids. V lost 3 bases and J lost 4, with 15 bases in between. Germline V gene sequence: CDR1 SEHNR, CDR2 FQNEAQ (reference sequence). This CDR3 is CASSFPRVGSTEAFF. CDR3 bases: TGTGCCAGCAGCTTCCCCCGGGTGGGGTCCACTGAAGCTTTCTTT.

This clonotype was seen ten or more times. The CDR3 loop reads CASSLRTGNNEQFF. DNA for the CDR3: TGTGCCAGCAGCTTAAGGACAGGTAACAATGAGCAGTTCTTC. The chain uses TRBV7-2 and TRBJ2-1, with TRBD1 matching over 7 bases. The CDR3 sequence is 14 residues long. Trimming cost V 2 bases and J 5 bases; bases outside gene matches: 3. CDR1 is SGHTA, CDR2 FQGNSA, per germline.

There are many counts of this clonotype. The V gene is TRBV20-1, the J gene TRBJ1-5; D gene uncertain. Germline V gene data show CDR1 as DFQATT and CDR2 as SNEGSKA (reference sequence). The CDR3 spans 15 residues. Trimming removed 3 bases at V and 2 bases at J, with 14 bases between. Here the CDR3 reads CSASPGSKGNQPQHF. The CDR3 bases are TGCAGTGCTAGCCCCGGGTCAAAAGGCAATCAGCCCCAGCATTTT.

In this sample, this clonotype turned up many times. The rearrangement uses TRBV5-6 and TRBJ1-2, with D hard to call. V gave up 0 bases and J gave up 2 bases, with 8 bases separating them. This CDR3 contains 14 residues. The germline gives CDR1 SGHDT, CDR2 YYEEEE. CDR3 residues: CASSLGTSNYGYTF. The CDR3 region has the DNA TGTGCCAGCAGCTTGGGGACGAGCAACTATGGCTACACCTTC.

This clonotype was seen more than once but under ten times. This chain joins TRBV4-2 and TRBJ1-1, with 8 bases that match TRBD1. CDR1 is LGHNA and CDR2 is YNFKEQ in the germline V gene. J lost 3 bases, V lost 1 base, and 4 bases had no gene match. The CDR3 contains 15 residues. In nucleotides, the CDR3 is TGTGCCAGCAGCCAAGGGACAGGGCATTACACTGAAGCTTTCTTT. Translating it yields CASSQGTGHYTEAFF.

This clonotype was recorded at least ten times. The chain is built from TRBV12-3 or TRBV12-4 and TRBJ2-7; tentative D call: TRBD1 (6 bases). Trimming took off 6 bases at V and 0 bases at J, with 12 bases between the two ends. The CDR3 has 14 residues. CDR3 region: CASSLTGFSYEQYF. The DNA of the CDR3 is TGTGCCAGCAGCCTTACAGGGTTCTCCTACGAGCAGTACTTC.

This clonotype was seen repeatedly, ten times or more. The V gene is TRBV6-5, the J gene TRBJ1-1; D remains ambiguous. V was trimmed by 0 bases and J by 2 bases, leaving 10 bases between them. Germline CDR1 MNHEY, CDR2 SVGAGI. The CDR3 covers 15 residues. CDR3 in DNA: TGTGCCAGCAGTTACTCTCTCGGCAGTAACACTGAAGCTTTCTTT. Residues: CASSYSLGSNTEAFF.

This clonotype appeared many times. J is TRBJ2-3 and V is TRBV6-2 or TRBV6-3; 7 bases map to TRBD2. After removal of 6 bases from V and 0 bases from J, the junction contained 12 bases not matched to a gene. The CDR3 covers 17 residues. Germline V gene data show CDR1 as MNHEY and CDR2 as SVGEGT. This chain's CDR3 is CASRQAGLLKSTDTQYF. CDR3 DNA sequence: TGTGCCAGCAGGCAAGCGGGACTACTAAAGAGCACAGATACGCAGTATTTT.

Written as DNA, the CDR3 is TGTGCCAGCTCACCAAATGCCGGGACAGGGGGCATTCAGCCCCAGCATTTT. Protein product: CASSPNAGTGGIQPQHF. The gene calls are TRBV18 and TRBJ1-5; 12 bases agree with TRBD1. This CDR3 is built from 17 residues. V was clipped by 2 bases and J by 6 bases; unmatched bases: 8. Germline V gene lookup returns CDR1 KGHSH and CDR2 LQKENI.

V gene TRBV12-3 or TRBV12-4 combines with J gene TRBJ2-5, with a tentative D call TRBD2 (5 bases). Trimming removed 3 bases at V and 1 base at J, with 9 bases between. This CDR3 has 14 residues. The CDR3 DNA sequence: TGTGCCAGCAGTTTCGCGCTAGCCCAAGAGACCCAGTACTTC. Protein sequence: CASSFALAQETQYF.

The table lists this clonotype with many counts. The V and J genes are TRBV12-3 or TRBV12-4 and TRBJ1-3; a weak D match, TRBD1 (6 bases). This CDR3 comprises 14 residues. V lost 5 bases, J lost 2 bases, and 10 bases lay in between. The CDR3 coding sequence is TGTGCCAGCAGTACCCAGGGGACTGGAAACACCATATATTTT. Its translation: CASSTQGTGNTIYF.

This clonotype has a count of ten or more. The chain uses TRBV14 and TRBJ1-6; 7 nucleotides align to TRBD1. Germline V lookup: CDR1 SGHDN, CDR2 FVKESK. The CDR3 totals 18 residues. V shed 0 bases and J 6 bases; nucleotides not matched to a gene: 11. CDR3: CASSQDRPTGPGNSPLHF. CDR3 DNA: TGTGCCAGCAGCCAAGATCGTCCGACAGGGCCCGGTAATTCACCCCTCCACTTT. The variable domain in full, with the rest retrieved from reference TRBV14 and TRBJ1-6, is EAGVTQFPSHSVIEKGQTVTLRCDPISGHDNLYWYRRVMGKEIKFLLHFVKESKQDESGMPNNRFLAERTGGTYSTLKVQPAELEDSGVYFCASSQDRPTGPGNSPLHFGNGTRLTVT.

The sample holds many counts of this clonotype. V and J are TRBV20-1 and TRBJ2-3; TRBD2 agrees at 10 bases. The V gene end was trimmed by 4 bases and the J gene end by 5 bases; junction bases not matched to a gene: 12. The germline gives CDR1 DFQATT, CDR2 SNEGSKA (reference sequence). This CDR3 contains 16 residues. CDR3 DNA sequence: TGCAGTGCTAACCTCCAGCGGGGGGGCCGGTTAGATACGCAGTATTTT. As protein: CSANLQRGGRLDTQYF.

V usage is TRBV5-1 and J usage is TRBJ2-3; D is possibly TRBD2 (5 bases). V lost 7 bases, J lost 2 bases, and 11 bases lay in between. Per the germline V gene, CDR1 is SGHRS and CDR2 is YFSETQ. This CDR3 is built from 13 residues. This CDR3 is CASLDGVTDTQYF. The CDR3 nucleotides read TGCGCCAGCCTTGACGGGGTCACAGATACGCAGTATTTT.

This clonotype was seen repeatedly, ten times or more. The chain is built from TRBV28 and TRBJ2-7; D gene unclear. V lost 5 bases to trimming and J lost 2 bases, with 7 bases between them. Germline V gives CDR1 MDHEN, CDR2 SYDVKM. The CDR3 is 12 amino acids. The chain's CDR3 is CASSTGPYEQYF. The CDR3, as DNA: TGTGCCAGCAGTACCGGCCCCTACGAGCAGTACTTC.

V and J are TRBV9 and TRBJ1-4; D might be TRBD1 (5 bases). In germline, CDR1 is SGDLS, CDR2 YYNGEE. Trimming removed 2 bases from V and 7 bases from J, with 15 bases in between. The CDR3 is 15 residues long. The CDR3 sequence is CASSVASDGGEKLFF. The CDR3 DNA reads TGTGCCAGCAGCGTCGCCTCGGACGGGGGTGAAAAACTGTTTTTT.

This clonotype was recorded many times. The gene calls are TRBV2 and TRBJ1-1; a possible D gene is TRBD1 (6 bases). This CDR3 is built from 15 residues. Germline CDR1 and CDR2: SNHLY and FYNNEI. V was trimmed by 10 bases and J by 2 bases, leaving 20 bases between them. The CDR3 loop is CATGQGRAINTEAFF. CDR3 nucleotides: TGTGCCACCGGCCAGGGGAGAGCCATCAACACTGAAGCTTTCTTT.

This chain uses TRBV11-2 with TRBJ1-1; 9 bases align to TRBD1. CDR1 SGHAT and CDR2 FQNNGV come from the germline V gene. V lost 0 bases, J lost 13 bases, and 9 bases stayed unmatched. CDR3 length: 14 residues. CDR3 loop: CASSLEVGGTGIFF. The CDR3 bases are TGTGCCAGCAGCTTAGAGGTTGGGGGGACAGGGATTTTCTTT.